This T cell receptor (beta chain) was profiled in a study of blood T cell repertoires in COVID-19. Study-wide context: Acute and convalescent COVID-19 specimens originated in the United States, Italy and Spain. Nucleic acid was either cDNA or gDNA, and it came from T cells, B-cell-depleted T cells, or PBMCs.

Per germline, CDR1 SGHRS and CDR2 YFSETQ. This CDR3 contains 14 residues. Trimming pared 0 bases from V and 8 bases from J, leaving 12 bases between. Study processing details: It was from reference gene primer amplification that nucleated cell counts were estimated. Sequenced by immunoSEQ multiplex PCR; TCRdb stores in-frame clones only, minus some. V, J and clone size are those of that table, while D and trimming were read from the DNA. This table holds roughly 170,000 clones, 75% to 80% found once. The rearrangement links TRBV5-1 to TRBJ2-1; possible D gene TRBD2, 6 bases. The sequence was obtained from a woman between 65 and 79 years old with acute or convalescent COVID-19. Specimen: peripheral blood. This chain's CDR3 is CASSLGGGRDEQFF. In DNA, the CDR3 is TGCGCCAGCAGCTTGGGCGGAGGGCGTGATGAGCAGTTCTTC.